This T cell receptor (beta chain) was recovered during a study of blood T cell repertoires in COVID-19 (dated by TCRdb to 2020 to 2022). Describing the broader study: Samples covering the acute and convalescent phases of COVID-19 were provided by collaborators in the United States, Italy and Spain. The prospective study material was composed of cDNA or gDNA derived from T cells, B-cell-depleted T cells, or PBMCs. Deeply sampled blood TCRbeta repertoires from subjects exposed to, actively infected with, or recovered from COVID-19 were included in the dataset. The repertoires were released in a freely available public database intended as a resource for research on the immune response to SARS-CoV-2. Samples came from the ongoing ImmuneRACE study (first 160 participants) plus 1,254 subjects from 6 global collaborators. Sample metadata almost always included a de-identified subject ID, COVID-19 status, age in years and sex. HLA class I and class II types, where available, came from metadata supplied by the sample provider rather than from assay-based typing. On the study overall, not on this receptor specifically: Clinical and demographic metadata were provided uncurated, with the amount varying by source and participant.

The immunoSEQ Assay, a bias-controlled multiplex PCR, was used to amplify TCRbeta CDR3 regions from genomic DNA. On the authors' methods: The number of nucleated cells in each sample was estimated by amplification of reference gene primers within the assay. Sequence reads were collapsed and filtered to measure the absolute abundance of every unique TCRbeta CDR3 rearrangement. For each sample, productive Simpson clonality was calculated as the square root of Simpson's diversity index over productive rearrangements. Sourced from immuneACCESS, this table was stored by TCRdb with only in-frame sequences that have V and J called. A share of the clones is absent; for the studies checked, an unresolved V gene accounts for under half, and the remainder has no known explanation. Clone size and the V and J calls come from that table; the DNA yielded D and trimming. The sample yields approximately 70,000 clones; approximately 88% were counted once. The leading ten clones occupy roughly 6.7% of the sample.

The CDR3 has 12 amino acids, counting the end cysteine and phenylalanine. The only DNA kept is the CDR3, 36 bases in frame from the first base. In the germline V gene, CDR1 corresponds to SGHTA and CDR2 to FQGTGA. A distance of 4 bases separates the germline ends of V and J, which lose 5 bases and 3 bases respectively. Turning to this clone: Its antigen is unknown. Qualities for individual bases were not recorded, and no much larger clone is one base off.

Whole blood was collected in K2EDTA tubes by collaborating institutions according to the institutions' own protocols. For TCRbeta analysis, collaborators shipped samples in one of three forms: frozen whole blood, isolated PBMCs, or DNA extracted from either of those sample types. The chain employs TRBV7-3 and TRBJ2-2; the D gene identity is not certain. This clonotype was sampled from a woman in her sixties or seventies with acute or convalescent COVID-19. The sequenced sample consisted of peripheral blood. The CDR3 protein is CASSLYTGELFF. At the DNA level, the sequence is TGTGCCAGCAGCCTTTACACCGGGGAGCTGTTTTTT.